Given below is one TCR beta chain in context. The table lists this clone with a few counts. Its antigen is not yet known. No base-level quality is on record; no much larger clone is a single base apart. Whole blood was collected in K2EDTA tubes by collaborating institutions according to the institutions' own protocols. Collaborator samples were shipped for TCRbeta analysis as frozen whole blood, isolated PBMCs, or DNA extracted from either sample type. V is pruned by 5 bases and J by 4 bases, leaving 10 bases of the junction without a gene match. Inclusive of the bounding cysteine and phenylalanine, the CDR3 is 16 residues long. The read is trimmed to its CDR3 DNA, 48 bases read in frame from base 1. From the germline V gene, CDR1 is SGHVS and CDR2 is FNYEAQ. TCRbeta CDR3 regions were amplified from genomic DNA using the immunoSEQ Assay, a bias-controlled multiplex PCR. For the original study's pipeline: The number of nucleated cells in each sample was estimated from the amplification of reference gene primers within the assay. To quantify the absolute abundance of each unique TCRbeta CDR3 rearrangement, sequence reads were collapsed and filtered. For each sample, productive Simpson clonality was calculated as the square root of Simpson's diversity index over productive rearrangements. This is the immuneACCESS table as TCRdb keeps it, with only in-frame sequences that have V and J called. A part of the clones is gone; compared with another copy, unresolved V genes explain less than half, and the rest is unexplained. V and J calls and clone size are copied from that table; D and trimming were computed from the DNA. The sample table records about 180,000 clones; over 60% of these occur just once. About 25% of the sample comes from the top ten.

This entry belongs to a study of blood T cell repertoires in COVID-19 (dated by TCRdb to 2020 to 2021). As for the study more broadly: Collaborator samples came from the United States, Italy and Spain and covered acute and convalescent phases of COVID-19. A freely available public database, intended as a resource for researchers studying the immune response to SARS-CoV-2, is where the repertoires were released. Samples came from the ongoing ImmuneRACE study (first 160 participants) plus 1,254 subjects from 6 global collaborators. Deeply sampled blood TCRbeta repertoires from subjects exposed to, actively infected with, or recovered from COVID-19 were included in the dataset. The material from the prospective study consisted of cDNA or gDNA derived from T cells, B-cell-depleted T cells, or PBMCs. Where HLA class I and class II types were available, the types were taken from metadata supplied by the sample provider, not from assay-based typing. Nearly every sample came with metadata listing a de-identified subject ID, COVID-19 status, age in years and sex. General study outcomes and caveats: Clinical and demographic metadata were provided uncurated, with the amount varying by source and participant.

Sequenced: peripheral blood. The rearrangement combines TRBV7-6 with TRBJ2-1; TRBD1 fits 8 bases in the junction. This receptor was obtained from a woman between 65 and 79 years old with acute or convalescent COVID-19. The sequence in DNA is TGTGCCAGCAGCCTTAACCCGGGACAGGTGTACAATGAGCAGTTCTTC. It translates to CASSLNPGQVYNEQFF.